This TCR beta chain was sequenced for a study of OX40 agonist ivuxolimab in advanced cancers. The repertoire was sequenced with immunoSEQ multiplex PCR; TCRdb's copy has only in-frame clones and lacks some. The sample lists around 80,000 clones; over 75% were seen once. V dropped 3 bases and J dropped 8 bases, with 11 bases sitting between them. Germline assignment: CDR1 GTSNPN and CDR2 SVGIG (reference sequence). This CDR3 contains 12 residues. The gene calls are TRBV30 and TRBJ2-1; D gene unclear. The specimen was CD4+ or CD8+ T cells sorted from blood, collected in a trial of the OX40 agonist ivuxolimab. The receptor was derived from an adult with an advanced solid tumor such as melanoma, head and neck, liver or kidney cancer. CDR3: CAWRKSTHEQFF. As DNA, the CDR3 is TGTGCCTGGAGAAAGAGCACCCATGAGCAGTTCTTC.